This T cell receptor beta chain was profiled in a study of spatial heterogeneity in lung cancer. Across the whole study: Available PBMC from follow-up, collected a median of roughly two years after resection, underwent sequencing.

The CDR3 totals 15 residues. Trimming removed 5 bases at V and 8 bases at J, with 19 bases between. This clonotype was seen at least ten times. Specified time point: blood at routine non-recurrence follow-up after resection. TCRdb re-derived calls from the 5' RACE reads in MiXCR, one entry per CDR3 protein. This table holds 45,000 to 55,000 distinct CDR3 sequences, over 9.5% found once. This receptor was obtained from a male donor with early-stage non-small cell lung cancer. The chain combines TRBV12-3 or TRBV12-4 with TRBJ2-1, with D maybe TRBD1 (5 bases). This specimen consisted of PBMCs, obtained at follow-up. The CDR3 sequence is CASSPVSAGAYEQFF. The CDR3 bases are TGTGCCAGCAGTCCCGTCAGTGCTGGGGCCTATGAGCAGTTCTTC.